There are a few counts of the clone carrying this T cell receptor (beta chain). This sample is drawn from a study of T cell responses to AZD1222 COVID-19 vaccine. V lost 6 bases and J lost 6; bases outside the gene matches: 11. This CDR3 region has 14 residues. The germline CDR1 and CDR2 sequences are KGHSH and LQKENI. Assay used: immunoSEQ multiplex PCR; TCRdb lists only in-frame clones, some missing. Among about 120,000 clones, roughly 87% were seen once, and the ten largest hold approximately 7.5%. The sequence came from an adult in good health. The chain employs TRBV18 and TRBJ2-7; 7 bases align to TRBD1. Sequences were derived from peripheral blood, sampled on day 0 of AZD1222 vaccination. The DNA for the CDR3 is TGTGCCAGCTCCCAGGGGGAATTCCGTAGCGAGCAGTACTTC. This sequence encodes CASSQGEFRSEQYF.